This T cell receptor (beta chain) was sequenced in a study of CD8+ T cells in alopecia areata. Overall study results and limits: Unlike in mice, where it was clearer, TCR sharing across patients was less clear, possibly HLA-related.

TCR sequencing used cDNA made by reverse transcription of extracted RNA. Some clones are missing from TCRdb's copy, which holds only in-frame ones; the method was immunoSEQ multiplex PCR. This sample has 110,000 or so clones, with 58% found just once. Germline CDR1 SQVTM, CDR2 ANQGSEA. The CDR3 has 13 amino acids. The germline V and J ends were trimmed by 3 bases and 3 bases, with 11 bases remaining between them. This clone was seen a few times. The antigen remains undetermined. Treatment defined: oral pan-JAK inhibitor, 5-10 mg twice daily. The source was CD8+ T cells sorted from blood, collected at week 4, from a patient treated with tofacitinib. The sequence derives from a human donor with alopecia areata. The chain employs TRBV29-1 and TRBJ1-2, with D perhaps matching TRBD1 (6 bases). CDR3 bases: TGCAGCGTTGATCTGACAGGCCACTATGGCTACACCTTC. This codes for CSVDLTGHYGYTF.